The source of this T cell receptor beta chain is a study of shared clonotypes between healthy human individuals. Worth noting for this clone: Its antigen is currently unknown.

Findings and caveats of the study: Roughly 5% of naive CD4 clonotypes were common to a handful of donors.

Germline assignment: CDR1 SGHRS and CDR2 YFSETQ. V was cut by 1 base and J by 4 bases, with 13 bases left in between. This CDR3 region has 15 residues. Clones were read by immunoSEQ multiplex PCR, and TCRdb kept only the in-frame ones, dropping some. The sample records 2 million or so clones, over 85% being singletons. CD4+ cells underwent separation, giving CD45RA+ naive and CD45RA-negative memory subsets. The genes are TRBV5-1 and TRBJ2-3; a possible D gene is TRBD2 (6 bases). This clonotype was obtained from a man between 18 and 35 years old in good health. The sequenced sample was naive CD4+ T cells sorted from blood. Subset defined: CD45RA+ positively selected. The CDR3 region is CASSLTGTQADTQYF. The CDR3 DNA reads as TGCGCCAGCAGCTTGACCGGGACTCAGGCAGATACGCAGTATTTT.